The 6 T cell receptor beta chains given below trace back to one sample, sequenced in a study of OX40 agonist ivuxolimab in advanced cancers. Repertoires were generated with immunoSEQ multiplex PCR, while TCRdb's copy carries only in-frame clones and drops some. This table has roughly 60,000 clones, approximately 83% appearing once. The sample consisted of CD4+ or CD8+ T cells sorted from blood, taken in a trial of the OX40 agonist ivuxolimab. The receptors originated from an adult with an advanced solid tumor such as melanoma, head and neck, liver or kidney cancer.

This chain connects TRBV7-9 to TRBJ1-4, with TRBD1 matching over 7 bases. V shed 5 bases and J 5 bases; nucleotides not matched to a gene: 5. CDR1 is SEHNR and CDR2 is FQNEAQ in the germline V gene (reference sequence). The CDR3 runs to 14 residues. The CDR3, as DNA: TGTGCCAGCAGCACGGGACAGCCCAATGAAAAACTGTTTTTT. Encoded protein: CASSTGQPNEKLFF.

The rearrangement joins TRBV7-2 to TRBJ2-3, with a tentative D call TRBD1 (5 bases). Germline loops: CDR1 SGHTA, CDR2 FQGNSA. V lost 4 bases to trimming and J lost 2 bases, with 10 bases between them. CDR3 length: 14 residues. The CDR3, as DNA: TGTGCCAGCAGCTCCAGACAGACCACAGATACGCAGTATTTT. It yields the protein CASSSRQTTDTQYF.

The chain couples TRBV6-6 to TRBJ1-1; weak D call: TRBD1 (6 bases). Trimming removed 7 bases at V and 5 bases at J, with 23 bases between. CDR3 length: 16 amino acids. Germline V gene lookup returns CDR1 MNHNY and CDR2 SVGAGI (reference sequence). The CDR3 nucleotides are TGTGCCAGCACCATAACGGCCGGGGGGGCAGGGACTGAAGCTTTCTTT. This encodes CASTITAGGAGTEAFF.

This clone was detected many times. The genes are TRBV7-2 and TRBJ1-2; 8 nucleotides align to TRBD1. Germline V gene lookup returns CDR1 SGHTA and CDR2 FQGNSA. CDR3 size: 15 residues. J was trimmed by 6 bases and V by 5 bases; bases with no gene match: 11. In nucleotides, the CDR3 is TGTGCCAGCAGCCCAGGGTCAGGGGGCGCGGATGGCTACACCTTC. It translates to CASSPGSGGADGYTF.

The chain is built from TRBV5-1 and TRBJ2-5, with 10 bases identical to TRBD2. V was clipped by 0 bases and J by 2 bases; unmatched bases: 4. The length of the CDR3 is 16 residues. Germline V gene sequence: CDR1 SGHRS, CDR2 YFSETQ. This CDR3 reads CASSLALAGVQETQYF. In nucleotides, the CDR3 is TGCGCCAGCAGCTTGGCGCTAGCGGGAGTGCAAGAGACCCAGTACTTC.

J is TRBJ2-3 and V is TRBV28; the D gene could be TRBD1 or TRBD2 (5 bases each). V dropped 4 bases and J dropped 3 bases, with 17 bases sitting between them. The CDR3 length is 16 residues. Germline CDR1 is MDHEN and CDR2 is SYDVKM. DNA for the CDR3: TGTGCCAGCAGTTACCGGGACCTTCTGCGTACAGATACGCAGTATTTT. Amino acids: CASSYRDLLRTDTQYF.